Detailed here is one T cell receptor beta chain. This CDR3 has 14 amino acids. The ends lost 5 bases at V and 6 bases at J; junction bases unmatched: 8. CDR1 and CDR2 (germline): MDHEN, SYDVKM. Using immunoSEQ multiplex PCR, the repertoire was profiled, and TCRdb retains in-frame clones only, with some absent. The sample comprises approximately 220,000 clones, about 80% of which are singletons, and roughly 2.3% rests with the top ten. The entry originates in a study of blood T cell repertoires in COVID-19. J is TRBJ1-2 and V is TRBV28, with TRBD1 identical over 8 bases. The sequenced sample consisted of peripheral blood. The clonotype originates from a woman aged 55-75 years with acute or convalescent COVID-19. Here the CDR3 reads CASSARGPLNGYTF. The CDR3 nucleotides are TGTGCCAGCAGTGCCAGGGGGCCCTTGAATGGCTACACCTTC.